Given below is one T cell receptor beta chain in context. Its antigen is undetermined. The junction departs from the called germline gene at one end, perhaps through a read error. The CDR3 sequence is 14 residues long. Germline CDR1 is SGHRS and CDR2 is YFSETQ. This record comes from a study of naive and memory T cell subsets. Overall study findings and caveats: Especially in CD8 cells, naive repertoires contained a few larger clonotypes, possibly CD45RA-re-expressing memory cells. Clonotypes here are unpaired alpha or beta chain sequences. Activation and differentiation may alter RNA-based TCR counts. Diversity fell and Gini index rose from naive through CM, EM, EMRA. Naive and memory subsets had different power law exponents for TCR abundance.

An equimolar mix of two oligonucleotides served as the beta constant-region primer for TRBC1 and TRBC2. The ligated cDNA underwent four PCR rounds using SP2 and nested alpha and beta constant-region primers. TCRdb redid the calling of the UMI-ligation and nested PCR reads with MiXCR, one entry per CDR3 protein. The sample consists of about 160,000 distinct CDR3 sequences, 20% to 25% of them appearing once. The sequenced material came from naive CD4+ T cells from blood. The genes are TRBV5-1 and TRBJ2-5, with D perhaps TRBD1 or TRBD2 (5 bases each). This clonotype originated in a human donor in good health. CDR3 sequence: CACSLAPGMGAQYF. DNA of the CDR3: TGCGCCTGCAGCTTGGCCCCGGGAATGGGGGCCCAGTACTTC.